This TCR beta chain is drawn from a study of OX40 agonist ivuxolimab in advanced cancers. TCRdb keeps only in-frame clones here, not all; method: immunoSEQ multiplex PCR. The sample lists tens of thousands of clones, 89% occurring once. Trimming took 10 bases from V and 0 from J, leaving 10 bases between them. The CDR3 is 12 residues long. CDR1 and CDR2 from the germline V gene are ENHRY and SYGVKD. The J gene is TRBJ2-7, the V gene TRBV10-3; D unresolved. The clonotype was recovered from an adult with an advanced solid tumor such as melanoma, head and neck, liver or kidney cancer. The material sequenced was CD4+ or CD8+ T cells sorted from blood, taken in a trial of the OX40 agonist ivuxolimab. In nucleotides, the CDR3 is TGTGCCACCGGCCCCTCCTCCTACGAGCAGTACTTC. The encoded protein is CATGPSSYEQYF.